The clone carrying this T cell receptor (beta chain) was counted only a few times. Its antigen is not known. This entry comes from a study of cytomegalovirus exposure and HLA in healthy donors. About the research overall: The Caucasian-associated ancestry cluster contained about 80% of the roughly 400 genotyped donors.

The primer mix had 60 Vbeta and 13 Jbeta primers. Assay used: immunoSEQ multiplex PCR; TCRdb lists only in-frame clones, some missing. Among about 160,000 clones, 75% to 80% were seen once, and the ten largest hold about 0.93%. Germline V lookup: CDR1 SNHLY, CDR2 FYNNEI. There are 18 residues in the CDR3. The junction had 15 bases not matched to a gene; V was cut back by 5 bases and J by 8 bases. Study-wide findings and caveats: Presence/absence analyses treated sequencing depth as roughly uniform across donors. Researchers reported from a later analysis that most CMV-associated TCR beta chains appeared HLA-restricted.

The clonotype originates from a woman aged 45-65 years in good health and CMV-seropositive. The chain has TRBV2 and TRBJ1-6, with 10 bases matching TRBD1. The sample comprised PBMCs. In DNA, the CDR3 is TGTGCCAGCAGTACGCCGACAGGGGGCAATGTGAGGGATTCACCCCTCCACTTT. Protein: CASSTPTGGNVRDSPLHF.